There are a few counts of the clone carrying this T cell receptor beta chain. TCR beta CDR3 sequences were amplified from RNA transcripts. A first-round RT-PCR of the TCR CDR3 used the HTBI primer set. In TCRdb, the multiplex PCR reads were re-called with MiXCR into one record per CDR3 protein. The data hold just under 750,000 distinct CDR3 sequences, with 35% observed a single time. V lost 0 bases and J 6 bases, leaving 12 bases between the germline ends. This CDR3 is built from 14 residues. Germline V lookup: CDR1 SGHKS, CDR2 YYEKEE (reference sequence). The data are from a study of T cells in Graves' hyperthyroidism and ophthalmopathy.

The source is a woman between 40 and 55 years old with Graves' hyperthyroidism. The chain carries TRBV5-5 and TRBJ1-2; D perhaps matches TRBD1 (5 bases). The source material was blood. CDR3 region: CASSLVSAGNGYTF. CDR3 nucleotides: TGTGCCAGCAGCTTGGTTTCTGCAGGGAATGGCTACACCTTC.